These 5 T cell receptor beta chains came from one sample sequenced in a study of tumor and adjacent non-tumor tissue in lung cancer. The library came from three nested PCR rounds adapted from ARM-PCR protocols. TCRdb analysed the multiplex PCR reads with MiXCR anew, one entry per CDR3 protein. The sample shows about 120,000 distinct CDR3 sequences, about 80% of them seen only once. RNA was extracted from bulk tissue without any cell sorting. Material: lung tumor tissue. The receptors come from a man between 65 and 85 years old with non-small cell lung cancer.

The chain links TRBV12-3 or TRBV12-4 to TRBJ1-3; perhaps TRBD1 as D (5 bases). The CDR3 has 15 residues. Trimming removed 6 bases at V and 4 bases at J, with 16 bases between. The CDR3 loop is CASSAVRAQGNTIYF. CDR3 nucleotide sequence: TGTGCCAGCAGCGCGGTCAGGGCGCAGGGAAACACCATATATTTT.

Points on this clonotype: The junction shows a germline mismatch at one end, possibly a read error. V gene TRBV5-6 combines with J gene TRBJ2-7; D tentatively reads TRBD1 or TRBD2 (5 bases each). The CDR3 length is 10 residues. The V gene's germline CDR1 is SGHDT and CDR2 YYEEEE. CDR3: CASIMGEQYF. The CDR3 DNA reads TGTGCCAGCATCATGGGGGAGCAATACTTC.

As to this clonotype: A read error may account for a junction end that differs from germline. The V gene is TRBV5-6, the J gene TRBJ2-3; no definite D call. CDR1 is SGHDT, CDR2 YYEEEE, per germline. This CDR3 is 14 amino acids long. In nucleotides, the CDR3 is TGTGCCAGCAGCTCGAGTCCCAGCACAGATAAGCAGTATTTT. Translation gives CASSSSPSTDKQYF. Full variable domain (remainder filled in from reference TRBV5-6 and TRBJ2-3): DAGVTQSPTHLIKTRGQQVTLRCSPKSGHDTVSWYQQALGQGPQFIFQYYEEEERQRGNFPDRFSGHQFPNYSSELNVNALLLGDSALYLCASSSSPSTDKQYFGPGTRLTVL.

A word on this clonotype: At one of its ends the junction is not consistent with the germline gene, which may arise from a read error. CDR3 sequence: CTSSQDHSGGDQETEYF. The CDR3 nucleotides are TGCACCAGCAGCCAGGACCATAGCGGGGGAGACCAAGAGACCGAGTACTTC. The rearrangement joins TRBV4-1 to TRBJ2-5, with 9 nucleotides matching TRBD2. The CDR3 runs to 17 residues. Germline lookup yields CDR1 MGHRA and CDR2 YSYEKL.

On this clonotype: One junction end does not reproduce the germline sequence, and a read error may be involved. The chain recombines TRBV7-8 with TRBJ2-1; D gene uncertain. In germline, CDR1 is SGHVS, CDR2 FQNEAQ. The CDR3 runs to 13 residues. CDR3 in DNA: TGTGCCAGCAACTTAGTGCTGTGGGATGAGCGGTTCTTC. Its translation is CASNLVLWDERFF.